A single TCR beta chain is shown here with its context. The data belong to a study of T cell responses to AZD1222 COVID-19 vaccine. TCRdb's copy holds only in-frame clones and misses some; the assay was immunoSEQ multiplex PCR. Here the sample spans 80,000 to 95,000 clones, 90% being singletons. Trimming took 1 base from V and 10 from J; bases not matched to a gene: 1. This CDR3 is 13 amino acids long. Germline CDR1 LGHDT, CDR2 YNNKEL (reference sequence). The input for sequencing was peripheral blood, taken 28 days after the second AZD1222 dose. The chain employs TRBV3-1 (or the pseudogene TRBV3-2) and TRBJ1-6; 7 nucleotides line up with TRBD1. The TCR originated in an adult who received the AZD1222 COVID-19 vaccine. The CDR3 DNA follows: TGTGCCAGCAGCCAAGGACAGGGATCACCCCTCCACTTT. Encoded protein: CASSQGQGSPLHF.